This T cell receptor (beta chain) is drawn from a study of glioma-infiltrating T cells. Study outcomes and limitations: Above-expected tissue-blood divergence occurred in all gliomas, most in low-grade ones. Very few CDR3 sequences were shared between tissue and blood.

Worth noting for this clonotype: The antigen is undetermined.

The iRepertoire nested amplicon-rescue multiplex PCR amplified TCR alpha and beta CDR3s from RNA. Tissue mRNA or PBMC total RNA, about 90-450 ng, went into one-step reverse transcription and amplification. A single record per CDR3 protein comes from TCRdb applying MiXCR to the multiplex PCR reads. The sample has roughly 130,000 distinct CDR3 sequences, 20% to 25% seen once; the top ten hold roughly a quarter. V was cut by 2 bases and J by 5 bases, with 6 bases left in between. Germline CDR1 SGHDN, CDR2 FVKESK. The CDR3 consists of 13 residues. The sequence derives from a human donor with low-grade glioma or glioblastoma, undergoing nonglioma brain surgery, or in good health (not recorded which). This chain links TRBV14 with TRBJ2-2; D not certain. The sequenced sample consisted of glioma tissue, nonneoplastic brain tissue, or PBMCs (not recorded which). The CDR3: CASSQTPTGELFF. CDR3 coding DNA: TGTGCCAGCAGCCAAACCCCTACCGGGGAGCTGTTTTTT.